Sequencing of this T cell receptor (beta chain) was carried out in a study of glioma-infiltrating T cells after dendritic cell vaccination. Study in general: Samples are from glioblastoma patients in Phase I and II dendritic cell vaccine trials.

Blood PBMC samples: pre-vaccination, two weeks post third vaccination, and at tumor progression. Study results and limitations: The cohort had few patients with full blood and tumor sets.

In the case of this clone: Its target is unknown.

Some clones are missing from TCRdb's copy, which holds only in-frame ones; the method was immunoSEQ multiplex PCR. This sample yields about 82,000 clones, of which approximately 90% are seen a single time; roughly 3.2% belongs to the top ten. Germline V CDR1 and CDR2: SEHNR, FQNEAQ (reference sequence). V lost 5 bases to trimming and J lost 2 bases, with 10 bases between them. The CDR3 contains 13 residues. J is TRBJ2-7 and V is TRBV7-9; a possible D gene is TRBD1 (6 bases). The sequence was obtained from a human donor with glioblastoma. The specimen comprised blood, sampled before dendritic cell vaccination. CDR3 bases: TGTGCCAGCAGCCAGGGGCTAGCCTACGAGCAGTACTTC. This gives the protein CASSQGLAYEQYF.